The T cell receptor beta chain described here comes from a study of cytomegalovirus exposure and HLA in healthy donors. Study-level results: Later analysis indicated greater clonal expansion among HLA-associated TCR beta chains than among equally common other chains. The study listed under 200 cytomegalovirus-associated TCR beta chains. In a later analysis, TCR beta V- and J-gene trimming was associated with a missense DCLRE1C variant.

The CDR3 sequence is 15 residues long. Germline V gene lookup returns CDR1 ENHRY and CDR2 SYGVKD. Trimming shortened V by 3 bases and J by 5 bases, and 16 bases separated the two germline ends. With respect to this clone: What it binds is unknown.

The PCR used 60 Vbeta and 13 Jbeta primers. Sequencing used immunoSEQ multiplex PCR; TCRdb keeps in-frame clones, though not all of them. The sample carries under 200,000 clones, around 83% recorded once. The TCR originated in a middle-aged man in good health and CMV-seropositive. The chain joins TRBV10-3 to TRBJ2-5; unclear D gene. Sequenced sample: PBMCs. This CDR3 is CAISDVSSGLETQYF. The CDR3 region has the DNA TGTGCCATCAGTGATGTTAGCAGTGGTCTGGAGACCCAGTACTTC.